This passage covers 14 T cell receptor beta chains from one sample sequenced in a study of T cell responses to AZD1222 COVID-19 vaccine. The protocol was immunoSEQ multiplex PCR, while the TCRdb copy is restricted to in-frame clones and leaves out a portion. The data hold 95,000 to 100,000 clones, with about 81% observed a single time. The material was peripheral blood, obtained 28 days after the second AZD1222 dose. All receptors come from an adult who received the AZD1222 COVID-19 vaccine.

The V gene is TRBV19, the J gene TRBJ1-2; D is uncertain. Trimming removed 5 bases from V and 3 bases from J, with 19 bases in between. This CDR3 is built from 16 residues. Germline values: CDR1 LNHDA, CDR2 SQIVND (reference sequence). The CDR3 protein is CASSAVGLSEDYGYTF. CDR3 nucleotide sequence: TGTGCCAGTAGTGCTGTAGGGCTGAGCGAGGACTATGGCTACACCTTC.

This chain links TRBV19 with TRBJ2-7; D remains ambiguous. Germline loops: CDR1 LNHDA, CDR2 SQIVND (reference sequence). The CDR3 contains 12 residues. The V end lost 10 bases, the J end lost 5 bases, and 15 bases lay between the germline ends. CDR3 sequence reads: CATSFAVNEQYF. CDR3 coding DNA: TGTGCCACCTCCTTCGCGGTCAACGAGCAGTACTTC.

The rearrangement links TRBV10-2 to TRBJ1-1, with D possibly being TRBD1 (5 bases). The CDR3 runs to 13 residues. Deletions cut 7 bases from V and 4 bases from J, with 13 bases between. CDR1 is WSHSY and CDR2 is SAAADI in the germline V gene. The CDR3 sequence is CASTKGDRTEAFF. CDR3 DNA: TGCGCCAGCACAAAAGGGGATCGCACTGAAGCTTTCTTT.

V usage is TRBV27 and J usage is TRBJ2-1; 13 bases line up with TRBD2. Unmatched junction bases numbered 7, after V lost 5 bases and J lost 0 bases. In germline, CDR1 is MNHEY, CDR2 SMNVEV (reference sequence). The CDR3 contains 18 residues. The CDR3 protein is CASSLLGTSGTSYNEQFF. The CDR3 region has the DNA TGTGCCAGCAGTCTCCTGGGGACTAGCGGGACCTCCTACAATGAGCAGTTCTTC.

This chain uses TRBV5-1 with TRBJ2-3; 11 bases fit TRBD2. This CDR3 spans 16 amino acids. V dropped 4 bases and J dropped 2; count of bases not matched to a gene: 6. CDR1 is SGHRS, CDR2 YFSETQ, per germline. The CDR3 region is CASSGRLAGNTDTQYF. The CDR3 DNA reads TGCGCCAGCAGCGGACGACTAGCGGGGAACACAGATACGCAGTATTTT.

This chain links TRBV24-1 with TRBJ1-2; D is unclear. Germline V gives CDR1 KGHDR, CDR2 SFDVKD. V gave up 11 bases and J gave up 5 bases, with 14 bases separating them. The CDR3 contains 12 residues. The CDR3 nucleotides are TGTGCCAGAAGAGGTCCATTTTATGGCTACACCTTC. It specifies CARRGPFYGYTF.

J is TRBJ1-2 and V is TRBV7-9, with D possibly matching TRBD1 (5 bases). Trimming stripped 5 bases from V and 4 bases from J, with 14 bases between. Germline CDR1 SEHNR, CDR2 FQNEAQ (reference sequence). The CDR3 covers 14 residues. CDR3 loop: CASSPRGGFYGYTF. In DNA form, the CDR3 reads TGTGCCAGCAGCCCGAGGGGTGGGTTCTATGGCTACACCTTC.

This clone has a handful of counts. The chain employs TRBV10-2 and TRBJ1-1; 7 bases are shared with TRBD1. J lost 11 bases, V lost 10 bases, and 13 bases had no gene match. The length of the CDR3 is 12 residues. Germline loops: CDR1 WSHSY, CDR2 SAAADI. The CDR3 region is CATLFDRERAFF. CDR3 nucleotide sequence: TGCGCCACTCTATTCGACAGGGAACGGGCTTTCTTT.

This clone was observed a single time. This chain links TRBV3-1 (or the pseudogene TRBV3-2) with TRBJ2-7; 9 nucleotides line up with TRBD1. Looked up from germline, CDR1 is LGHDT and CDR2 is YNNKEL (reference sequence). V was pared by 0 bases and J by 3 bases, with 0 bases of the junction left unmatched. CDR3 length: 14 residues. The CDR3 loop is CASSQEGQGYEQYF. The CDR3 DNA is TGTGCCAGCAGCCAAGAGGGACAGGGCTACGAGCAGTACTTC.

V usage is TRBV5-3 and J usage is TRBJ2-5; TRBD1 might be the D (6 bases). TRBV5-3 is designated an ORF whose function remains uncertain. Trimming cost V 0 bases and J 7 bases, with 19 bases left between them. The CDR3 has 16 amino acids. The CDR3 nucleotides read TGTGCCAGAAGCTTGGGATACAGTCGATTCAGGGGGACCCAGTACTTC. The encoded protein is CARSLGYSRFRGTQYF.

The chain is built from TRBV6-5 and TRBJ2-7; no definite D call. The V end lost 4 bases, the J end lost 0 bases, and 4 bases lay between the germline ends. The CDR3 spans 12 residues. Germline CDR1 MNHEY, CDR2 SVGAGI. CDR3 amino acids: CASSSSSYEQYF. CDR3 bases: TGTGCCAGCAGTTCCAGCTCCTACGAGCAGTACTTC.

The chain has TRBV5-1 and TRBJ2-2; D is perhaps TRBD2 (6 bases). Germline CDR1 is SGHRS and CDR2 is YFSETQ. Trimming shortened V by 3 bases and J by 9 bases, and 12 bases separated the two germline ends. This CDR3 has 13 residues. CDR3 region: CASSSLGGWELFF. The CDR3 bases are TGCGCCAGCAGCTCTCTCGGGGGATGGGAGCTGTTTTTT. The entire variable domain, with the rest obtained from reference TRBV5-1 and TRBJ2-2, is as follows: KAGVTQTPRYLIKTRGQQVTLSCSPISGHRSVSWYQQTPGQGLQFLFEYFSETQRNKGNFPGRFSGRQFSNSRSEMNVSTLELGDSALYLCASSSLGGWELFFGEGSRLTVL.

The CDR3 DNA reads as TGTGCCAGCAGTGTGGGTGCGTGGGGGGCCAACGTCCTGACTTTC. Protein: CASSVGAWGANVLTF. The rearrangement joins TRBV6-4 to TRBJ2-6; D is ambiguous. CDR3 length: 15 amino acids. V was clipped by 4 bases and J by 4 bases, with 11 bases between them. Per the germline V gene, CDR1 is MRHNA and CDR2 is SNTAGT.

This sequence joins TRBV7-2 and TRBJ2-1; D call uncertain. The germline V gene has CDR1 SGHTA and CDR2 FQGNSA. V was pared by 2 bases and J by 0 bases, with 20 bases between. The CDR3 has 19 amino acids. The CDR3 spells CASSLPKSWGRSSYNEQFF. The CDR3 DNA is TGTGCCAGCAGCTTACCCAAGTCTTGGGGAAGGAGCTCCTACAATGAGCAGTTCTTC.